This entry lists 29 T cell receptor beta chains sequenced from one sample in a study of cytomegalovirus exposure and HLA in healthy donors. PCR used 60 Vbeta primers and 13 Jbeta primers. Here immunoSEQ multiplex PCR was the method, and the copy in TCRdb shows in-frame clones only, minus some. Of around 140,000 clones in the sample, over 70% were seen once. Sequenced: PBMCs. These receptors were collected from a woman aged 40 to 55 in good health and CMV-seronegative.

This rearrangement joins TRBV14 to TRBJ2-1, with D possibly matching TRBD2 (7 bases). Trimming removed 2 bases at V and 4 bases at J, with 15 bases between. This CDR3 is 16 amino acids long. In germline, CDR1 is SGHDN, CDR2 FVKESK. CDR3 DNA sequence: TGTGCCAGCAGCCAAATGGGGAGGGGGATATACAATGAGCAGTTCTTC. Translated, it gives CASSQMGRGIYNEQFF.

The chain employs TRBV5-4 and TRBJ2-5, with TRBD1 matching over 9 bases. The V and J ends lost 5 bases and 5 bases, in that order; junction bases with no gene match: 10. Germline V gene lookup returns CDR1 SGHNT and CDR2 YYREEE (reference sequence). This CDR3 has 15 amino acids. The CDR3 nucleotides read TGTGCCAGCAGAGCCCGGGACAGGGAGAGCGAGACCCAGTACTTC. Its protein is CASRARDRESETQYF.

This clone was detected a few times. This chain links TRBV30 with TRBJ2-5; 15 positions agree with TRBD2. The CDR3 sequence is 15 residues long. V trimming: 4 bases; J trimming: 6 bases; junction bases outside the gene matches: 6. CDR1 is GTSNPN and CDR2 is SVGIG in the germline V gene (reference sequence). In DNA, the CDR3 is TGTGCCTGGATTGCCGGGACTAGCGGGGGGAAGACCCAGTACTTC. Protein: CAWIAGTSGGKTQYF.

The chain has TRBV20-1 and TRBJ1-1, with D perhaps matching TRBD1 (5 bases). Trimming took 6 bases from V and 6 from J, leaving 8 bases between them. The CDR3 length is 10 residues. Germline V gene lookup returns CDR1 DFQATT and CDR2 SNEGSKA (reference sequence). The CDR3 is CSARGAEAFF. The CDR3 coding sequence is TGCAGTGCCCGGGGGGCTGAAGCTTTCTTT.

Here the CDR3 reads CASSTPNQRISGANVLTF. The CDR3, as DNA: TGTGCCAGCAGCACACCCAATCAGCGAATCTCTGGGGCCAACGTCCTGACTTTC. This rearrangement joins TRBV7-9 to TRBJ2-6; D gene unclear. V was cut by 5 bases and J by 0 bases, with 17 bases left in between. The CDR3 loop spans 18 amino acids. Germline V gene data show CDR1 as SEHNR and CDR2 as FQNEAQ (reference sequence).

Only a few counts were recorded for this clone. The chain has TRBV2 and TRBJ1-5; tentatively, D is TRBD1 (6 bases). This CDR3 spans 15 amino acids. V was pared by 5 bases and J by 1 base, with 12 bases between. Germline loops: CDR1 SNHLY, CDR2 FYNNEI. CDR3 residues: CASSPRGGSNQPQHF. In DNA, the CDR3 is TGTGCCAGCAGTCCTCGCGGGGGCAGCAATCAGCCCCAGCATTTT.

This chain connects TRBV7-9 to TRBJ2-5; 8 bases match TRBD1. Germline V gene lookup returns CDR1 SEHNR and CDR2 FQNEAQ (reference sequence). CDR3 length equals 15 residues. Trimming at V came to 5 bases and at J to 5 bases, leaving 10 bases not matched to a gene. In DNA, the CDR3 is TGTGCCAGCAGCGTTTTGACAGGGGTTGTGGAGACCCAGTACTTC. Translated: CASSVLTGVVETQYF.

The chain employs TRBV5-4 and TRBJ2-7; 7 bases are a match to TRBD1. CDR1 is SGHNT, CDR2 YYREEE, per germline (reference sequence). Trimming at V came to 0 bases and at J to 3 bases, leaving 6 bases not matched to a gene. This CDR3 has 15 amino acids. CDR3 residues: CASSLGGTDSYEQYF. DNA for the CDR3: TGTGCCAGCAGCTTGGGGGGGACAGATAGCTACGAGCAGTACTTC.

Comments on this clone: The junction does not match germline at one end; this may be a read error. The CDR3 here is CSSGRQDYGYTF. CDR3 in DNA: TGTTCCAGCGGTAGGCAGGACTATGGCTACACCTTC. The J gene is TRBJ1-2, the V gene TRBV7-9; D not resolved. This CDR3 comprises 12 residues. Germline assignment: CDR1 SEHNR and CDR2 FQNEAQ (reference sequence).

The chain carries TRBV5-4 and TRBJ2-7; TRBD2 matches 11 bases. Germline V CDR1 and CDR2: SGHNT, YYREEE (reference sequence). This CDR3 is built from 15 residues. The V and J ends lost 3 bases and 3 bases, in that order; junction bases with no gene match: 5. CDR3 in amino acids: CASSSAGTSGYEQYF. The CDR3 coding sequence is TGTGCCAGCAGCTCCGCAGGGACTAGCGGCTACGAGCAGTACTTC. Variable domain in full (rest from reference TRBV5-4 and TRBJ2-7): ETGVTQSPTHLIKTRGQQVTLRCSSQSGHNTVSWYQQALGQGPQFIFQYYREEENGRGNFPPRFSGLQFPNYSSELNVNALELDDSALYLCASSSAGTSGYEQYFGPGTRLTVT.

In this sample, this clone turned up once. V usage is TRBV19 and J usage is TRBJ2-7; 10 nucleotides match TRBD1. Unmatched junction bases numbered 6, after V lost 3 bases and J lost 7 bases. This CDR3 is 14 amino acids long. Germline CDR1 LNHDA, CDR2 SQIVND (reference sequence). CDR3 coding DNA: TGTGCCAGTAGTATCCGACAGGGGGCGGGGGAGCAGTACTTC. Amino acids: CASSIRQGAGEQYF.

In this sample, this clone turned up a few times. The chain uses TRBV6-5 and TRBJ1-2; D not certain. Germline V CDR1 and CDR2: MNHEY, SVGAGI. This CDR3 contains 13 residues. Trimming took off 2 bases at V and 6 bases at J, with 10 bases between the two ends. As DNA, the CDR3 is TGTGCCAGCAGTTACGCAAACAGAGATGGCTACACCTTC. Its translation is CASSYANRDGYTF.

The chain uses TRBV19 and TRBJ2-3, with D unresolved. CDR3 size: 14 residues. Per the germline V gene, CDR1 is LNHDA and CDR2 is SQIVND (reference sequence). V lost 3 bases, J lost 2 bases, and 9 bases lay in between. The chain's CDR3 is CASSIGFLTDTQYF. The CDR3 region has the DNA TGTGCCAGTAGTATCGGTTTCCTCACAGATACGCAGTATTTT.

The CDR3 loop is CAISVLRLSSYEQYF. CDR3 DNA: TGTGCCATCAGTGTTCTCCGACTGAGCTCCTACGAGCAGTACTTC. V and J are TRBV10-3 and TRBJ2-7; D gene uncertain. Deletions cut 4 bases from V and 0 bases from J, with 13 bases between. The germline V gene has CDR1 ENHRY and CDR2 SYGVKD. This CDR3 spans 15 amino acids.

This chain joins TRBV6-4 and TRBJ1-6; the match to TRBD1 covers 8 bases. With 0 bases clipped from V and 7 bases from J, the junction kept 2 bases outside the gene matches. CDR3 length: 15 amino acids. Germline assignment: CDR1 MRHNA and CDR2 SNTAGT. DNA of the CDR3: TGTGCCAGCAGTGACTCACGACAGGGGAATTCACCCCTCCACTTT. This translates into CASSDSRQGNSPLHF.

Only one count was recorded for this clone. V is TRBV6-5 and J is TRBJ1-1; no definite D call. This CDR3 has 14 residues. V was cut by 0 bases and J by 0 bases, with 5 bases left in between. Per germline, CDR1 MNHEY and CDR2 SVGAGI. CDR3 DNA: TGTGCCAGCAGTTACTCGGGCGTGAACACTGAAGCTTTCTTT. It translates to CASSYSGVNTEAFF.

This clone showed up just once. This rearrangement joins TRBV18 to TRBJ2-5, with D unresolved. Germline V lookup: CDR1 KGHSH, CDR2 LQKENI. There are 14 residues in the CDR3. Between the trimmed V and J ends, which lost 1 base and 3 bases, there was a span of 9 bases. The CDR3 DNA follows: TGTGCCAGCTCACCACTCGTGGAGAAAGAGACCCAGTACTTC. It translates to CASSPLVEKETQYF.

This clone turned up a few times. The J gene is TRBJ1-6, the V gene TRBV27; D possibly corresponds to TRBD1 (6 bases). V lost 2 bases, J lost 7 bases, and 15 bases lay in between. The CDR3 contains 16 residues. The germline V gene has CDR1 MNHEY and CDR2 SMNVEV (reference sequence). CDR3 nucleotides: TGTGCCAGCAGTTTAAGGGCAGGGGCCCAGAATTCACCCCTCCACTTT. Residues: CASSLRAGAQNSPLHF.

The genes are TRBV6-4 and TRBJ2-7, with unresolved D. Germline V gene lookup returns CDR1 MRHNA and CDR2 SNTAGT. V lost 7 bases and J lost 3, with 28 bases in between. CDR3 length equals 18 residues. This chain's CDR3 is CASTGLFAQAPTIYEQYF. The CDR3 nucleotides are TGTGCCAGCACAGGTCTTTTCGCCCAAGCTCCCACAATCTACGAGCAGTACTTC.

This clone was recorded a few times. J is TRBJ1-2 and V is TRBV19; TRBD1 matches 7 bases. The CDR3 is made up of 14 amino acids. The trim removed 6 bases at V and 3 bases at J, leaving 7 bases unmatched. Germline-derived CDR1 and CDR2 are LNHDA and SQIVND (reference sequence). DNA of the CDR3: TGTGCCAGTAGACCCCGACAGGGCCACTATGGCTACACCTTC. Its translation is CASRPRQGHYGYTF.

The chain carries TRBV5-1 and TRBJ2-5; 10 bases line up with TRBD2. This CDR3 comprises 15 residues. Germline CDR1 reads SGHRS; CDR2 reads YFSETQ. V shed 1 base and J 2 bases; nucleotides not matched to a gene: 2. The CDR3 loop is CASSLQAGGQETQYF. CDR3 coding DNA: TGCGCCAGCAGCTTGCAAGCGGGGGGGCAAGAGACCCAGTACTTC.

This clone was counted between two and nine times. The V call is TRBV19, the J call TRBJ2-2; possibly TRBD2 for D (5 bases). Germline values: CDR1 LNHDA, CDR2 SQIVND (reference sequence). The CDR3 loop spans 12 amino acids. The V gene lost 8 bases and the J gene lost 7 bases, with 11 bases spanning the gap. CDR3 in amino acids: CASPGMGGELFF. The CDR3, as DNA: TGTGCCAGTCCGGGGATGGGCGGGGAGCTGTTTTTT.

This chain uses TRBV2 with TRBJ2-1; TRBD2 aligns across 8 bases. Unmatched junction bases numbered 5, after V lost 3 bases and J lost 4 bases. The CDR3 sequence is 15 residues long. The germline V gene has CDR1 SNHLY and CDR2 FYNNEI. Here the CDR3 reads CASSEGVAGYNEQFF. The CDR3 bases are TGTGCCAGCAGTGAGGGGGTAGCGGGGTACAATGAGCAGTTCTTC.

This clone has just one count. The V call is TRBV7-9, the J call TRBJ1-5; TRBD1 agrees at 7 bases. The CDR3 is made up of 17 amino acids. With V trimmed by 4 bases and J by 5 bases, 14 bases remained unmatched. The germline V gene encodes CDR1 SEHNR and CDR2 FQNEAQ (reference sequence). The CDR3, as DNA: TGTGCCAGCAGCTCTCACCCGGGACAGTTTCTTTATCAGCCCCAGCATTTT. It translates to CASSSHPGQFLYQPQHF.

V usage is TRBV7-9 and J usage is TRBJ2-7; D not certain. V lost 2 bases to trimming and J lost 0 bases, with 8 bases between them. Germline values: CDR1 SEHNR, CDR2 FQNEAQ (reference sequence). This CDR3 region has 14 residues. The DNA for the CDR3 is TGTGCCAGCAGCTTACAGTCTAGCTCCTACGAGCAGTACTTC. It specifies CASSLQSSSYEQYF. The whole variable domain, filled in from reference TRBV7-9 and TRBJ2-7, reads DTGVSQNPRHKITKRGQNVTFRCDPISEHNRLYWYRQTLGQGPEFLTYFQNEAQLEKSRLLSDRFSAERPKGSFSTLEIQRTEQGDSAMYLCASSLQSSSYEQYFGPGTRLTVT.

The V and J genes are TRBV6-1 and TRBJ1-5, with 10 bases that match TRBD1. Unmatched junction bases numbered 4, after V lost 5 bases and J lost 9 bases. Germline V lookup: CDR1 MNHNS, CDR2 SASEGT. CDR3 length: 13 amino acids. The chain's CDR3 is CASSQTGGSPQHF. CDR3 bases: TGTGCCAGCAGTCAGACAGGGGGCTCGCCCCAGCATTTT.

This clone came up once. This sequence joins TRBV18 and TRBJ1-1, with 8 bases aligning to TRBD1. Trimming took 2 bases from V and 4 from J; bases not matched to a gene: 12. The CDR3 has 17 amino acids. Germline loops: CDR1 KGHSH, CDR2 LQKENI. The DNA of the CDR3 is TGTGCCAGCTCACCAACGGACAGGGAGTGGCGTTCCACTGAAGCTTTCTTT. Protein: CASSPTDREWRSTEAFF.

This chain joins TRBV19 and TRBJ1-1, with a possible D match to TRBD1 (6 bases). This CDR3 has 15 amino acids. Trimming shortened V by 6 bases and J by 0 bases, and 14 bases separated the two germline ends. Germline V gene data show CDR1 as LNHDA and CDR2 as SQIVND (reference sequence). In nucleotides, the CDR3 is TGTGCCAGTAGCCCTCCGACAGGATTGAACACTGAAGCTTTCTTT. Translated: CASSPPTGLNTEAFF.

As DNA, the CDR3 is TGTGCCAGCAGTGTCGACAGGGGGAATAGGCCCCTCCACTTT. Protein sequence: CASSVDRGNRPLHF. V usage is TRBV27 and J usage is TRBJ1-6, with 9 bases matching TRBD1. The germline V gene encodes CDR1 MNHEY and CDR2 SMNVEV (reference sequence). The CDR3 totals 14 residues. V trimming: 5 bases; J trimming: 13 bases; junction bases outside the gene matches: 9.